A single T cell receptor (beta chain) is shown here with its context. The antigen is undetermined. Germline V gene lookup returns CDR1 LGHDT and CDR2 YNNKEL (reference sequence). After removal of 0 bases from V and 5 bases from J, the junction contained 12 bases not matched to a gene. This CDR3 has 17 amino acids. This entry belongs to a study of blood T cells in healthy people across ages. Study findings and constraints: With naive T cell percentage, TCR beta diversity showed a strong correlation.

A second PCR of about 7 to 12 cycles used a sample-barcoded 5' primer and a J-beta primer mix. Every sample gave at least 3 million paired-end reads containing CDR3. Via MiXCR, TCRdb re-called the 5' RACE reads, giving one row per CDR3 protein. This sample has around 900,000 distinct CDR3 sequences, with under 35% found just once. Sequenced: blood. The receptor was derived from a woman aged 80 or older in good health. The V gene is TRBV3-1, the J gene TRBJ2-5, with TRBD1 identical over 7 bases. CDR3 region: CASSQDPVARGFETQYF. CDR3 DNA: TGTGCCAGCAGCCAAGATCCCGTGGCCAGGGGGTTTGAGACCCAGTACTTC.